The clone carrying this T cell receptor beta chain was counted a single time. The sample originates from a study of blood T cell repertoires in COVID-19. Study-level background: Both acute and convalescent COVID-19 samples were obtained from the United States, Italy and Spain. T cells, B-cell-depleted T cells, or PBMCs supplied cDNA or gDNA.

Original methodology: From reference gene primer amplification, estimates of nucleated cell counts were derived. Some clones are missing from TCRdb's copy, which holds only in-frame ones; the method was immunoSEQ multiplex PCR. That table gives V, J and clone size, and the DNA gave D and trimming. Of 130,000 or so clones listed, 88% are singletons. This receptor was obtained from a woman in her fifties or sixties with acute or convalescent COVID-19. Sample: peripheral blood.

CDR3 nucleotide sequence: TGTGCCAGCAGCACAGGACAGGGCGGAGAAAAACTGTTTTTT. It translates to CASSTGQGGEKLFF. The chain links TRBV7-9 to TRBJ1-4, with 8 bases aligning to TRBD1. This CDR3 is 14 amino acids long. Germline values: CDR1 SEHNR, CDR2 FQNEAQ (reference sequence). Trimming took 5 bases from V and 8 from J; bases not matched to a gene: 7. Variable domain in full (rest from reference TRBV7-9 and TRBJ1-4): DTGVSQNPRHKITKRGQNVTFRCDPISEHNRLYWYRQTLGQGPEFLTYFQNEAQLEKSRLLSDRFSAERPKGSFSTLEIQRTEQGDSAMYLCASSTGQGGEKLFFGSGTQLSVL.